The 22 T cell receptor beta chains presented below share a single source sample, sequenced in a study of blood T cell repertoires in COVID-19. Assay used: immunoSEQ multiplex PCR; TCRdb lists only in-frame clones, some missing. The sample records about 94,000 clones, 87% being singletons. Material for sequencing was peripheral blood. Every receptor here comes from a woman aged 80 or older with acute or convalescent COVID-19.

J is TRBJ1-3 and V is TRBV2, with a weak D call TRBD1 (5 bases). Per the germline V gene, CDR1 is SNHLY and CDR2 is FYNNEI. This CDR3 is built from 15 residues. V lost 5 bases and J 2 bases, leaving 13 bases between the germline ends. CDR3 bases: TGTGCCAGCAGTTCCGACAGCGGGACTGGAAACACCATATATTTT. This translates into CASSSDSGTGNTIYF.

This clone is a singleton in its sample. The chain uses TRBV27 and TRBJ1-5; D is unresolved. Trimming pared 3 bases from V and 0 bases from J, leaving 3 bases between. Germline V gives CDR1 MNHEY, CDR2 SMNVEV (reference sequence). The CDR3 consists of 13 residues. CDR3 nucleotide sequence: TGTGCCAGCAGTTTTAATAGCAATCAGCCCCAGCATTTT. Its translation is CASSFNSNQPQHF.

This clone was detected a few times. The rearrangement links TRBV2 to TRBJ2-1; 9 bases are shared with TRBD2. The CDR3 contains 16 residues. CDR1 and CDR2 (germline): SNHLY, FYNNEI. With V trimmed by 8 bases and J by 3 bases, 11 bases remained unmatched. The CDR3 coding sequence is TGTGCCAGCCGACGATCGACTAGCGGCTACTACAATGAGCAGTTCTTC. Protein sequence: CASRRSTSGYYNEQFF.

This clone was recorded once. The chain joins TRBV7-8 to TRBJ2-2; 10 bases are shared with TRBD1. From germline, CDR1 is SGHVS and CDR2 FQNEAQ. The V gene end was trimmed by 3 bases and the J gene end by 4 bases; junction bases not matched to a gene: 5. The CDR3 extends over 16 amino acids. This CDR3 reads CASSLDRGGITGELFF. CDR3 sequence (DNA): TGTGCCAGCAGCTTGGACAGGGGGGGAATCACCGGGGAGCTGTTTTTT.

The chain carries TRBV6-9 and TRBJ2-3, with TRBD2 matching over 9 bases. V lost 8 bases and J lost 0; bases outside the gene matches: 12. The CDR3 totals 17 residues. CDR1 and CDR2 (germline): MNHGY, SVAAGI. CDR3 coding DNA: TGTGCCAGCGGTACATCGAATAGCGGGAGCAGCACAGATACGCAGTATTTT. It encodes CASGTSNSGSSTDTQYF.

This chain links TRBV5-1 with TRBJ2-6; the D gene is possibly TRBD2 (5 bases). Germline loops: CDR1 SGHRS, CDR2 YFSETQ. V was cut by 4 bases and J by 12 bases, with 11 bases left in between. The CDR3 runs to 12 residues. The CDR3 loop is CASSESEGVLTF. CDR3 DNA: TGCGCCAGCAGCGAGTCAGAGGGCGTCCTGACTTTC.

V and J are TRBV30 and TRBJ1-3; 7 bases are a match to TRBD1. The CDR3 is 15 residues long. V trimming: 0 bases; J trimming: 2 bases; junction bases outside the gene matches: 4. Germline V gene sequence: CDR1 GTSNPN, CDR2 SVGIG (reference sequence). CDR3 in amino acids: CAWSVRGQAGNTIYF. CDR3 nucleotide sequence: TGTGCCTGGAGTGTCCGCGGACAGGCTGGAAACACCATATATTTT.

The genes are TRBV10-1 and TRBJ1-2, with 7 bases lining up with TRBD1. The CDR3 loop spans 13 amino acids. The trim removed 5 bases at V and 8 bases at J, leaving 8 bases unmatched. Germline V CDR1 and CDR2: WNHNN, SYGVQD (reference sequence). CDR3 residues: CASSIGQVRGYTF. The CDR3 DNA follows: TGCGCCAGCAGTATTGGACAGGTTCGCGGCTACACCTTC.

This rearrangement joins TRBV14 to TRBJ1-5; D remains ambiguous. CDR1 is SGHDN and CDR2 is FVKESK in the germline V gene. The CDR3 extends over 14 amino acids. V lost 1 base and J 5 bases, leaving 9 bases between the germline ends. The CDR3 coding sequence is TGTGCCAGCAGCCAAGGAGGGTGGGATCAGCCCCAGCATTTT. This gives the protein CASSQGGWDQPQHF.

The CDR3 sequence: CASSTTGLYGYTF. CDR3 DNA sequence: TGCGCCAGCAGCACCACAGGGTTATATGGCTACACCTTC. This chain links TRBV5-1 with TRBJ1-2; the D gene is possibly TRBD1 (6 bases). Germline lookup yields CDR1 SGHRS and CDR2 YFSETQ. The CDR3 has 13 amino acids. Trimming took 4 bases from V and 5 from J, leaving 12 bases between them.

Concerning this clone: Other DNA sequences from this sample encode an identical CDR3 as well. For the CDR3, the DNA is TGTGCCAGCAGGGGGACAACGAACACCGGGGAGCTGTTTTTT. This codes for CASRGTTNTGELFF. This chain links TRBV27 with TRBJ2-2, with D possibly matching TRBD1 (6 bases). The CDR3 extends over 14 amino acids. Trimming took off 6 bases at V and 0 bases at J, with 8 bases between the two ends. The germline V gene encodes CDR1 MNHEY and CDR2 SMNVEV (reference sequence).

J is TRBJ1-2 and V is TRBV7-9; D remains unclear. Trimming shortened V by 1 base and J by 4 bases, and 7 bases separated the two germline ends. The CDR3 spans 13 residues. Germline V lookup: CDR1 SEHNR, CDR2 FQNEAQ (reference sequence). CDR3 amino acids: CASSLGQVYGYTF. The CDR3 DNA reads as TGTGCCAGCAGCTTAGGTCAGGTCTATGGCTACACCTTC. The entire variable domain, with the rest obtained from reference TRBV7-9 and TRBJ1-2, is as follows: DTGVSQNPRHKITKRGQNVTFRCDPISEHNRLYWYRQTLGQGPEFLTYFQNEAQLEKSRLLSDRFSAERPKGSFSTLEIQRTEQGDSAMYLCASSLGQVYGYTFGSGTRLTVV.

This clone occurred once. The chain links TRBV6-5 to TRBJ2-1, with D uncertain. V was pared by 5 bases and J by 10 bases, with 12 bases between. The CDR3 runs to 12 residues. Germline values: CDR1 MNHEY, CDR2 SVGAGI. The CDR3, as DNA: TGTGCCAGCAGTCGCGAATCCGGGGAGCAGTTCTTC. It is translated as CASSRESGEQFF.

This chain links TRBV21-1 with TRBJ2-7; the tabulated D call, TRBD2, remains unverified against the DNA. TRBV21-1 is termed a pseudogene. The CDR3 length is 12 residues. CDR3 DNA sequence: TGTGCCAGCAGCAAAGCGGGTAGCGGGCAGTACTTC. Translating gives CASSKAGSGQYF.

This chain uses TRBV5-1 with TRBJ2-3; TRBD2 matches at 11 bases. The germline gives CDR1 SGHRS, CDR2 YFSETQ. The CDR3 has 16 amino acids. Germline trimming cut 2 bases from V and 3 bases from J; bases unmatched to any gene: 5. Here the CDR3 DNA reads TGCGCCAGCAGCTTAACGTCTAGCGGGAGGACAGATACGCAGTATTTT. Residues: CASSLTSSGRTDTQYF.

The genes are TRBV19 and TRBJ1-2; 9 bases match TRBD1. CDR3 length: 14 amino acids. The germline V gene has CDR1 LNHDA and CDR2 SQIVND (reference sequence). J was trimmed by 5 bases and V by 4 bases; bases with no gene match: 5. CDR3 sequence (DNA): TGTGCCAGTAGTACGGGGACAGGGATATATGGCTACACCTTC. It is translated as CASSTGTGIYGYTF.

V usage is TRBV6-5 and J usage is TRBJ2-3; 7 bases align to TRBD2. Germline V lookup: CDR1 MNHEY, CDR2 SVGAGI. Unmatched junction bases numbered 0, after V lost 8 bases and J lost 4 bases. The CDR3 totals 11 residues. The CDR3 nucleotides are TGTGCCAGCCTAGCGGCAGATACGCAGTATTTT. Protein: CASLAADTQYF.

This clone was detected only once. This chain connects TRBV27 to TRBJ2-5, with 11 nucleotides matching TRBD2. Germline values: CDR1 MNHEY, CDR2 SMNVEV (reference sequence). V lost 6 bases to trimming and J lost 5 bases; unmatched junction nucleotides: 5. The CDR3 totals 14 residues. CDR3 residues: CASSRLAGTETQYF. CDR3 coding DNA: TGTGCCAGCAGCCGACTAGCGGGGACGGAGACCCAGTACTTC.

This rearrangement joins TRBV5-1 to TRBJ2-7; the D is unclear. V lost 2 bases to trimming and J lost 5 bases, with 17 bases between them. The CDR3 has 15 amino acids. CDR1 SGHRS and CDR2 YFSETQ come from the germline V gene. The CDR3 region has the DNA TGCGCCAGCAGCTTCGGCCAGGTGGTAATCGACGAGCAGTACTTC. The encoded protein is CASSFGQVVIDEQYF.

J is TRBJ2-7 and V is TRBV6-5; tentatively, D is TRBD2 (6 bases). Germline lookup yields CDR1 MNHEY and CDR2 SVGAGI. Trimming took off 11 bases at V and 2 bases at J, with 16 bases between the two ends. CDR3 size: 13 residues. CDR3 in amino acids: CAASRGSPYEQYF. The CDR3 nucleotides are TGTGCCGCCTCCCGGGGGAGTCCCTACGAGCAGTACTTC.

CDR3 in DNA: TGTGCTAGTGCGGGGGGCACGAACACCGGGGAGCTGTTTTTT. This encodes CASAGGTNTGELFF. The gene calls are TRBV12-5 and TRBJ2-2; D perhaps matches TRBD2 (7 bases). This CDR3 has 14 residues. CDR1 and CDR2 from the germline V gene are LGHNT and FRNRAP. V shed 7 bases and J shed 0 bases, with 9 bases lying between them.

V gene TRBV19 combines with J gene TRBJ2-7; 9 bases align to TRBD1. The CDR3 is 16 residues long. Unmatched junction bases numbered 10, after V lost 3 bases and J lost 4 bases. Germline CDR1 is LNHDA and CDR2 is SQIVND (reference sequence). CDR3 nucleotides: TGTGCCAGTAGTATGAGGGCGGGACAGGGTTCGTACGAGCAGTACTTC. Protein sequence: CASSMRAGQGSYEQYF.